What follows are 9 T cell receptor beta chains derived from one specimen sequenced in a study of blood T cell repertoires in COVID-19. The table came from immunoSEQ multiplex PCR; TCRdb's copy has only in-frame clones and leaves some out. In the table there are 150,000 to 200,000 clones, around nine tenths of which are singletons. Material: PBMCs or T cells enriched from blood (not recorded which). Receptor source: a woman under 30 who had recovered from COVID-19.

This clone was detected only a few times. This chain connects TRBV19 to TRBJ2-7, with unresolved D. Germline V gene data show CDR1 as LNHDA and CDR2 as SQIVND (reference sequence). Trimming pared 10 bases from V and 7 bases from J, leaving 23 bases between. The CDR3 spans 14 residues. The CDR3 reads CATPLRERLDEQYF. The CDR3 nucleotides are TGTGCCACCCCACTTCGAGAGCGACTGGATGAGCAGTACTTC. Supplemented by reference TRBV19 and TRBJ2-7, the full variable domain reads DGGITQSPKYLFRKEGQNVTLSCEQNLNHDAMYWYRQDPGQGLRLIYYSQIVNDFQKGDIAEGYSVSREKKESFPLTVTSAQKNPTAFYLCATPLRERLDEQYFGPGTRLTVT.

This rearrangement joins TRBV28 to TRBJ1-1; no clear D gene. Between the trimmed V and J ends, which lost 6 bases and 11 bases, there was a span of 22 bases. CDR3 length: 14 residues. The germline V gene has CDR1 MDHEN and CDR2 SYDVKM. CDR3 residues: CASRTFGGGVLAFF. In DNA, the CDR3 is TGTGCCAGCAGGACTTTTGGCGGCGGTGTCCTGGCTTTCTTT.

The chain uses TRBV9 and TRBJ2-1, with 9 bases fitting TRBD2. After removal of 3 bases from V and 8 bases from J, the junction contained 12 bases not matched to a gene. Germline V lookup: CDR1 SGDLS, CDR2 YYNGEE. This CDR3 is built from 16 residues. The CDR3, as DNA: TGTGCCAGCAGCGCAGCGGGGGGAGGACTAGCCCATGAGCAGTTCTTC. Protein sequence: CASSAAGGGLAHEQFF.

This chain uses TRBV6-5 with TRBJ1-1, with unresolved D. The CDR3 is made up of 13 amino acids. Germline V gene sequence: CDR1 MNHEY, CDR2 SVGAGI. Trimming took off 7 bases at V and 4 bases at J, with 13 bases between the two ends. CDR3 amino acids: CASNRREGTEAFF. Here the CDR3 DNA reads TGTGCCAGCAATAGAAGGGAGGGCACTGAAGCTTTCTTT.

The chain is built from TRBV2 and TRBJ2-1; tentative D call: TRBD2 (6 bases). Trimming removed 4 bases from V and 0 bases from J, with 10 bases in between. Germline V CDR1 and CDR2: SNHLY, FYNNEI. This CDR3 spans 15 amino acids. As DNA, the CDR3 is TGTGCCAGCAGTGTCGACGGGAGCTCCTACAATGAGCAGTTCTTC. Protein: CASSVDGSSYNEQFF.

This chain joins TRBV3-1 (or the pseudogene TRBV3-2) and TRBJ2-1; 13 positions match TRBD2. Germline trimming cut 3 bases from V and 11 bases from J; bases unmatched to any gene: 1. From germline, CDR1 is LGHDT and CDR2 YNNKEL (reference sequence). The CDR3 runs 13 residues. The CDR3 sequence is CASSHGTSGKQFF. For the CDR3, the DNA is TGTGCCAGCAGCCATGGGACTAGCGGGAAGCAGTTCTTC.

CDR3 sequence (DNA): TGTGCCAGCAGCCGAGACTTAAGCGGGAGTAAGGATGAGCAGTTCTTC. Its translation is CASSRDLSGSKDEQFF. The chain uses TRBV7-9 and TRBJ2-1; 8 nucleotides align to TRBD2. The length of the CDR3 is 16 residues. Germline V gene lookup returns CDR1 SEHNR and CDR2 FQNEAQ (reference sequence). V dropped 5 bases and J dropped 8; count of bases not matched to a gene: 14.

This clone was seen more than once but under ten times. CDR3 DNA sequence: TGTGCCAGCAGTTTCGAAAGCGGGGGCTCCTACGAGCAGTACTTC. Protein sequence: CASSFESGGSYEQYF. The V and J genes are TRBV6-5 and TRBJ2-7, with 8 nucleotides matching TRBD2. Unmatched junction bases numbered 5, after V lost 4 bases and J lost 0 bases. The CDR3 is 15 residues long. The germline gives CDR1 MNHEY, CDR2 SVGAGI.

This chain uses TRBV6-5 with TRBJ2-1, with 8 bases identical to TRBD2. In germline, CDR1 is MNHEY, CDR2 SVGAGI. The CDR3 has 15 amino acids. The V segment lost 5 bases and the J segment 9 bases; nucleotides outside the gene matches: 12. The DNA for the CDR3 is TGTGCCAGCAGTCTACGACGGGATAGCGGGACTGAGCAGTTCTTC. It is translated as CASSLRRDSGTEQFF.